This section outlines one T cell receptor (beta chain) sequence together with its context. TCRdb's copy holds only in-frame clones and misses some; the assay was immunoSEQ multiplex PCR. This table holds more than 100,000 clones, around nine tenths found once. This entry is derived from a study of T cell responses to AZD1222 COVID-19 vaccine. This clonotype was sampled from an adult in good health. This material consisted of peripheral blood, taken on day 0 of AZD1222 vaccination.

Here the CDR3 DNA reads TGTGCCAGCAGCGGACCCCCCAGCGCGAACACTGAAGCTTTCTTT. Translated: CASSGPPSANTEAFF. J is TRBJ1-1 and V is TRBV9; unclear D gene. V lost 3 bases to trimming and J lost 1 base, with 13 bases between them. CDR1 is SGDLS and CDR2 is YYNGEE in the germline V gene. The CDR3 consists of 15 residues.